The TCR beta chain under discussion was sequenced for a study of T-cell reconstitution after alpha-beta-depleted transplantation in children. The library targeted TCRbeta and was prepared with unique molecular identifiers. One entry per CDR3 protein results from TCRdb running MiXCR on the PCR reads. The sample holds a few hundred thousand distinct CDR3 sequences; 27% are singletons and the top ten take about 35%. CDR3 length equals 14 residues. The V gene's germline CDR1 is SNHLY and CDR2 FYNNEI. Between the trimmed V and J ends, which lost 6 bases and 3 bases, there was a span of 15 bases. Note on this clonotype: Its antigen is currently unknown.

Study conclusions and caveats: Reported findings indicate that, about two months after transplant, alpha-beta T cells came from several hundred expanded clones, which were derived from non-depleted graft cells. Newly made T cells mostly supplied T-cell counts and diversity one year after transplant.

This specimen consisted of PBMCs, obtained before TCRalphabeta/CD19-depleted stem cell transplant. The TCR was taken from a boy in the first two years of life with Wiskott-Aldrich syndrome, due to receive a stem cell transplant. V is TRBV2 and J is TRBJ2-7; tentatively, D is TRBD1 or TRBD2 (5 bases each). Here the CDR3 DNA reads TGTGCCAGCAGGGGGGTTCTGGGGTTCTACGAGCAGTACTTC. It encodes CASRGVLGFYEQYF.